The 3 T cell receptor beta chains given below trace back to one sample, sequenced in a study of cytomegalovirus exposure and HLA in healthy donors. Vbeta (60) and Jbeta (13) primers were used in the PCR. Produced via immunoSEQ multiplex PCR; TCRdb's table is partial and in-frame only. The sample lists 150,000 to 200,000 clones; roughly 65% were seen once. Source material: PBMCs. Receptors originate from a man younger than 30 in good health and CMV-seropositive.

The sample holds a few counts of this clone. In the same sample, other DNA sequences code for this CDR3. CDR3 coding DNA: TGTGCCAGCCTTTCTAGCAATCAGCCCCAGCATTTT. Its protein product is CASLSSNQPQHF. The chain employs TRBV28 and TRBJ1-5; D not resolved. V was cut by 8 bases and J by 0 bases, with 5 bases left in between. This CDR3 spans 12 amino acids. Germline V gene lookup returns CDR1 MDHEN and CDR2 SYDVKM.

CDR3 protein: CAIRSGQGASGYTF. The DNA of the CDR3 is TGTGCCATCAGATCCGGACAGGGGGCAAGCGGCTACACCTTC. The rearrangement joins TRBV10-3 to TRBJ1-2, with 11 bases identical to TRBD1. V trimming: 6 bases; J trimming: 8 bases; junction bases outside the gene matches: 8. Germline V gene data show CDR1 as ENHRY and CDR2 as SYGVKD. There are 14 residues in the CDR3.

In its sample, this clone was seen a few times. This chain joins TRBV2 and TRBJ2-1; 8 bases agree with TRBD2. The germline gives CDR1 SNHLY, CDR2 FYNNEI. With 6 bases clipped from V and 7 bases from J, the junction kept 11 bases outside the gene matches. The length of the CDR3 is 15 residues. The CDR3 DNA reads TGTGCCAGCAGGGATAGCGGGAATTTTAGGAATGAGCAGTTCTTC. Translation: CASRDSGNFRNEQFF. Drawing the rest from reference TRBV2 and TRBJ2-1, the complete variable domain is EPEVTQTPSHQVTQMGQEVILRCVPISNHLYFYWYRQILGQKVEFLVSFYNNEISEKSEIFDDQFSVERPDGSNFTLKIRSTKLEDSAMYFCASRDSGNFRNEQFFGPGTRLTVL.